What follows describes a single T cell receptor (beta chain). Its antigen is not yet known. Base quality data are lacking; no much larger clone is found one base away. This sample is part of a study of blood T cell repertoires in COVID-19 (dated by TCRdb to the early 2020s). Concerning the study at large: Samples from collaborators originated in the United States, Italy and Spain and spanned both the acute and convalescent phases of COVID-19. The prospective study material was composed of cDNA or gDNA derived from T cells, B-cell-depleted T cells, or PBMCs. Subjects who had been exposed to COVID-19, were actively infected with it, or had recovered from it provided the deeply sampled blood TCRbeta repertoires that made up the dataset. A freely available public database, intended as a resource for researchers studying the immune response to SARS-CoV-2, is where the repertoires were released. Samples were obtained from the ongoing ImmuneRACE study (first 160 participants) and from 1,000 to 1,500 subjects provided by 6 global collaborators. Nearly every sample came with metadata listing a de-identified subject ID, COVID-19 status, age in years and sex. Where available, HLA class I and class II types were taken from metadata supplied by the sample provider and were not determined by assay-based typing.

The collaborating institutions used their own protocols to collect whole blood in K2EDTA tubes. For TCRbeta analysis, collaborators shipped samples in one of three forms: frozen whole blood, isolated PBMCs, or DNA extracted from either of those sample types. General conclusions and limits of the study: The amount of clinical and demographic metadata varied by source and participant and was provided uncurated.

TCRbeta CDR3 regions were amplified from genomic DNA using the immunoSEQ Assay, a bias-controlled multiplex PCR. The paper's data handling went like this. The number of nucleated cells in each sample was estimated by amplification of reference gene primers within the assay. To quantify the absolute abundance of each unique TCRbeta CDR3 rearrangement, sequence reads were collapsed and filtered. For each sample, productive Simpson clonality was calculated as the square root of Simpson's diversity index across productive rearrangements. The immuneACCESS repertoire file appears here via TCRdb, limited to in-frame rearrangements. These files lack a portion of the clones; in checked studies, under half of the deficit traces to unresolved V genes, and the cause of the others is not known. The V and J calls and clone size come from that table; D and trimming were worked out from the DNA. The sample table shows about 80,000 clones, and nearly 90% are seen once. Jointly, the top ten make up more than 3.5% of the sample.

The CDR3 sequence holds 14 residues, the cysteine and phenylalanine included. Only the CDR3 region is kept as DNA, spanning 42 bases read in frame from base 1. Germline trimming: 3 bases from V, 0 bases from J; junction bases outside gene matches: 2. Via the germline V gene, CDR1 is SGHRS and CDR2 YFSETQ. This sequence uses TRBV5-1 and TRBJ1-1; TRBD1 lines up with 7 middle nucleotides. Sequenced material: peripheral blood. This TCR derives from an elderly woman with active or convalescent COVID-19. For the CDR3, the sequence is CASSWGQLNTEAFF. The nucleotides read TGCGCCAGCAGCTGGGGACAGCTGAACACTGAAGCTTTCTTT.